The entry below gives a single T cell receptor beta chain sequence along with its context. This entry is derived from a study of CD8 T cells in Susac syndrome. The germline V gene encodes CDR1 SGDLS and CDR2 YYNGEE. The V gene lost 6 bases and the J gene lost 6 bases, with 15 bases spanning the gap. The CDR3 is 14 amino acids. Sequencing of TCR beta was performed on blood CD8+ and CD4+ T cells. TEMRA cells were enriched by FACS, while CD8+ and CD4+ T cells were obtained through a negative isolation that was performed magnetically. It was with random hexamers that about 0.45 to 1 ug RNA was reverse transcribed. Multiplex immunoSEQ PCR targeted 54 Vbeta and 13 Jbeta TCR beta segments. TCRdb redid the calling of the immunoSEQ multiplex PCR reads with MiXCR, one entry per CDR3 protein. The sample has roughly 180,000 distinct CDR3 sequences; 85% to 95% are singletons.

The material sequenced was CD4+ T cells from PBMCs. The source is a human donor with multiple sclerosis. This sequence joins TRBV9 and TRBJ2-2; D gene uncertain. The CDR3 region is CASNVQGGAGELFF. The CDR3 coding sequence is TGTGCCAGCAACGTTCAAGGTGGAGCCGGGGAGCTGTTTTTT.